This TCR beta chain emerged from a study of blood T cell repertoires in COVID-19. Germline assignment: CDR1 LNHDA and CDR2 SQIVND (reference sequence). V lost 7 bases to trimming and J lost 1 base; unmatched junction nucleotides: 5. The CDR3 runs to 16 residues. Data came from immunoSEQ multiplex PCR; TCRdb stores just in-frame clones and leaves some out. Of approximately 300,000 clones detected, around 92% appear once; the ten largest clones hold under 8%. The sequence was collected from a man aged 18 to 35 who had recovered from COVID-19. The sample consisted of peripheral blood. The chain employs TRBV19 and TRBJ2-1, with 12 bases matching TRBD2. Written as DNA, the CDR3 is TGTGCCAGTACCGGGACTAGCGGGCTGTCCTACAATGAGCAGTTCTTC. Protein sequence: CASTGTSGLSYNEQFF. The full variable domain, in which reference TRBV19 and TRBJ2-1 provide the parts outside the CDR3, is DGGITQSPKYLFRKEGQNVTLSCEQNLNHDAMYWYRQDPGQGLRLIYYSQIVNDFQKGDIAEGYSVSREKKESFPLTVTSAQKNPTAFYLCASTGTSGLSYNEQFFGPGTRLTVL.